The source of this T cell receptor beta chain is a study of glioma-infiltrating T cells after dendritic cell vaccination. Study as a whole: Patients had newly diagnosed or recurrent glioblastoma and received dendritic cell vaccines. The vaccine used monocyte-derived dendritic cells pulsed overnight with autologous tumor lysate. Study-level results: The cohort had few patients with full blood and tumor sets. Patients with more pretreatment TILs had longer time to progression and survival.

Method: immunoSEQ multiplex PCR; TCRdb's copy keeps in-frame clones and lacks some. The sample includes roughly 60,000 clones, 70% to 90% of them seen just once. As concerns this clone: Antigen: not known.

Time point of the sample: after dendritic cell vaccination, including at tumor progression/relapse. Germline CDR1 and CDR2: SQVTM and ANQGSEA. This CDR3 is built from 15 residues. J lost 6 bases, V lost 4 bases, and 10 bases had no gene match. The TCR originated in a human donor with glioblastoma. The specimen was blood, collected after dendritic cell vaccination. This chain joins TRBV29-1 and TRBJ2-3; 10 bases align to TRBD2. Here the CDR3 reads CSVGRLAGVDDTQYF. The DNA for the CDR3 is TGCAGCGTTGGCCGGCTAGCGGGGGTTGACGATACGCAGTATTTT.